Sequencing of this T cell receptor (beta chain) was carried out in a study of blood T cell repertoires in COVID-19 (dated by TCRdb to 2020 to 2022). With respect to the entire study: Samples from collaborators originated in the United States, Italy and Spain and spanned both the acute and convalescent phases of COVID-19. The dataset comprised deeply sampled blood TCRbeta repertoires from subjects exposed to, actively infected with, or recovered from COVID-19. The repertoires were released in a freely available public database intended as a resource for research on the immune response to SARS-CoV-2. A de-identified subject ID, COVID-19 status, age in years and sex were almost always included in the sample metadata. The prospective study material was composed of cDNA or gDNA derived from T cells, B-cell-depleted T cells, or PBMCs. HLA class I and class II types, where available, came from metadata supplied by the sample provider rather than from assay-based typing. Samples were obtained from the ongoing ImmuneRACE study (first 160 participants) and from 1,000 to 1,500 subjects provided by 6 global collaborators.

This clone was seen once. Its binding antigen is unknown. The sample holds no much larger clone one base away, and base qualities are not on file. CDR1 is given as SNHLY and CDR2 as FYNNEI, both from the germline V gene. CDR3 length: 17 amino acids, cysteine to phenylalanine. CDR3 DNA is the only sequence kept; it has 51 bases, read in frame from the first base. The V end gives up 3 bases and the J end 2 bases, leaving 5 bases in the junction not matched to a gene. General findings and caveats noted by the study authors: The amount of clinical and demographic metadata varied by source and participant and was provided uncurated.

TCRbeta CDR3 regions were amplified from genomic DNA using the immunoSEQ Assay, a bias-controlled multiplex PCR. On the study's bioinformatics: The number of nucleated cells in each sample was estimated by amplification of reference gene primers within the assay. To quantify the absolute abundance of each unique TCRbeta CDR3 rearrangement, sequence reads were collapsed and filtered. For each sample, productive Simpson clonality was calculated as the square root of Simpson's diversity index over productive rearrangements. In its TCRdb copy, this immuneACCESS table keeps in-frame sequences only and misses some clones. Where compared with another copy, unresolved V genes explain less than half of these, and the others have no known cause. Clone size and V and J calls were adopted from that table, with D and trimming inferred from the DNA. This sample comprises 60,000 to 90,000 clones, around nine tenths of them detected only once. The top ten hold approximately 0.74% of the sample.

The collaborating institutions used their own protocols to collect whole blood in K2EDTA tubes. For TCRbeta analysis, collaborator samples were shipped as frozen whole blood, as isolated PBMCs, or as DNA extracted from either sample type. The clonotype was recovered from a woman of 80 years or more with acute or convalescent COVID-19. The sequence links TRBV2 to TRBJ2-6, with TRBD1 identical over 9 junction bases. Input material: peripheral blood. The CDR3 has the sequence CASSDTGGSPGANVLTF. The base sequence is TGTGCCAGCAGTGATACAGGGGGCAGTCCTGGGGCCAACGTCCTGACTTTC.